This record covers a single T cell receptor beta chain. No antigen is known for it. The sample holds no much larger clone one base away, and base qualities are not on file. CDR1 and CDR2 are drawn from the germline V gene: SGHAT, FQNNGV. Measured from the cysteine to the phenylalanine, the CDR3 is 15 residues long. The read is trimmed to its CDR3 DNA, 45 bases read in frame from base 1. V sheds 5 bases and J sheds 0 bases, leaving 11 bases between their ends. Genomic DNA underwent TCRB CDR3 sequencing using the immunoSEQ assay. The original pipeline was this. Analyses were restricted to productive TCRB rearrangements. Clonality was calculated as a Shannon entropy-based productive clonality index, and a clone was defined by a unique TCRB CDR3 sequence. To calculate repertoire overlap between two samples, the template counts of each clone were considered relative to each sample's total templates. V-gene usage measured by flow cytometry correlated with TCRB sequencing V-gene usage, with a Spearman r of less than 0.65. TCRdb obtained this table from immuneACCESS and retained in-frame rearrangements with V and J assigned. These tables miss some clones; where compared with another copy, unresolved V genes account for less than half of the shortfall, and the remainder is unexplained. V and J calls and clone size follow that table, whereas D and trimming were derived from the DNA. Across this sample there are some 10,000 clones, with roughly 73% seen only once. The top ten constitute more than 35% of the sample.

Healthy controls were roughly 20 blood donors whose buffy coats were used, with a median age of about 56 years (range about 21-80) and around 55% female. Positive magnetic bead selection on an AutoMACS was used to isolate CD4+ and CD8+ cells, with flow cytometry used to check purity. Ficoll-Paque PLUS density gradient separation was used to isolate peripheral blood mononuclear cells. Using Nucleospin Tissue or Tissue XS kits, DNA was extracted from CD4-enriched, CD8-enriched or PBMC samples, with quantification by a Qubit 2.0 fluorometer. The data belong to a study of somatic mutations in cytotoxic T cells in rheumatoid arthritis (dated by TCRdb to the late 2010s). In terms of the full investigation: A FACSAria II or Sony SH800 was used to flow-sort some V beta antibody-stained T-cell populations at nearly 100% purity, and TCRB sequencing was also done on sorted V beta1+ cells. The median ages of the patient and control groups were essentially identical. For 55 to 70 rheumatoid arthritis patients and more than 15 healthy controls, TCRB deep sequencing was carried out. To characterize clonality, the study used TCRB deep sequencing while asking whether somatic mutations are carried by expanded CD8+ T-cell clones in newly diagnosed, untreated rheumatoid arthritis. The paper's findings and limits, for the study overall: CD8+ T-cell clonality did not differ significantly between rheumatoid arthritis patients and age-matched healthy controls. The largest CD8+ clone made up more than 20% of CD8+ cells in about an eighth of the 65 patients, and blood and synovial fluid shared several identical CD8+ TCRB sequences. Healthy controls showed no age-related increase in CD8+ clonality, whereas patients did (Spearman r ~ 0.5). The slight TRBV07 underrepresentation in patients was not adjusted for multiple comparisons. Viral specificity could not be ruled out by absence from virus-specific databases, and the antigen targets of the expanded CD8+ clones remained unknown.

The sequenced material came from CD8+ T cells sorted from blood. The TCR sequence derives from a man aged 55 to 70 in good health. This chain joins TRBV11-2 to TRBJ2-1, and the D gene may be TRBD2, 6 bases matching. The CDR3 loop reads CASSRDFSSYNEQFF. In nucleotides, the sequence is TGTGCCAGCAGCCGGGACTTCAGCTCCTACAATGAGCAGTTCTTC.